This TCR beta chain was identified in a study of blood T cell repertoires in COVID-19. About the study: Collection of acute and convalescent COVID-19 samples took place in the United States, Italy and Spain. In each case, the material was cDNA or gDNA derived from T cells, B-cell-depleted T cells, or PBMCs.

In the original processing: How many nucleated cells were present was estimated from reference gene primer amplification. Clones were sequenced by immunoSEQ multiplex PCR, and TCRdb holds only the in-frame ones, with some missing. The D gene and trimming were derived from the DNA, and the V and J assignments and clone size from that table. The sample shows 30,000 to 35,000 clones, roughly 90% of them seen only once. Germline CDR1 and CDR2: SGHAT and FQNNGV. This CDR3 spans 13 amino acids. Trimming stripped 2 bases from V and 5 bases from J, with 6 bases between. The specimen was peripheral blood. This receptor was identified in a woman aged 40 to 50 with active or convalescent COVID-19. The rearrangement joins TRBV11-2 to TRBJ2-2, with TRBD2 as a possible D gene (5 bases). CDR3 region: CASSLRGTGELFF. Written as DNA, the CDR3 is TGTGCCAGCAGCTTAAGAGGGACCGGGGAGCTGTTTTTT.